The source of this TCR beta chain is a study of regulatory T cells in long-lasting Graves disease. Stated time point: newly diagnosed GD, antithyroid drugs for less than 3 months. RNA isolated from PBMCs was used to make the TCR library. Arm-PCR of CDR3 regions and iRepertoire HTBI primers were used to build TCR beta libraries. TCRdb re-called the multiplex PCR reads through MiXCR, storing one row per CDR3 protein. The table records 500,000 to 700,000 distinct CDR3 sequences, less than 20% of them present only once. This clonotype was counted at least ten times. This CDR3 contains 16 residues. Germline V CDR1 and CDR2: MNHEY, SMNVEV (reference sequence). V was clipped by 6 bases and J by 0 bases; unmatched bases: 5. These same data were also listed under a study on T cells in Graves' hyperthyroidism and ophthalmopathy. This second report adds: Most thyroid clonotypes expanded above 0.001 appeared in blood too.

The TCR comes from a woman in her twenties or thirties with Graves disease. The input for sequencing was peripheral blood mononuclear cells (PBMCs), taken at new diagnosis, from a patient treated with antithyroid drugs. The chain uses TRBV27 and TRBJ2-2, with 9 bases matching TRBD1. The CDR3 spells CASRLRQGANTGELFF. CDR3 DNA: TGTGCCAGCAGGCTACGACAGGGGGCGAACACCGGGGAGCTGTTTTTT.